A single T cell receptor (beta chain) is shown here with its context. This CDR3 contains 13 residues. With V trimmed by 5 bases and J by 4 bases, 4 bases remained unmatched. Per germline, CDR1 SQVTM and CDR2 ANQGSEA. Ten immunoSEQ deep assay plates served to sequence unsorted PBMC DNA. Produced via immunoSEQ multiplex PCR; TCRdb's table is partial and in-frame only. The sample contains about 600,000 clones, roughly four fifths of which appear only once. This sample is drawn from a study of shared clonotypes between healthy human individuals. The V call is TRBV29-1, the J call TRBJ2-2; 7 bases map to TRBD1. The sequenced material came from PBMCs. This receptor was taken from a middle-aged woman in good health. Some clones in this sample may be carry-over from other donors' samples. CDR3 protein: CSVRNRGTGELFF. CDR3 bases: TGCAGCGTTCGCAACAGGGGCACCGGGGAGCTGTTTTTT.